These 19 T cell receptor beta chains originate from one sample sequenced in a study of T cell changes during pregnancy in multiple sclerosis. Libraries were prepared by immunoSEQ multiplex PCR; TCRdb keeps only in-frame clonotypes and omits some of them. The data hold about 69,000 clones, with over 80% observed a single time. The sample in question was peripheral blood, obtained in the third trimester of pregnancy. Every receptor here comes from a female donor in good health, enrolled as a control in a pregnancy study.

This chain joins TRBV9 and TRBJ1-4; TRBD1 matches 9 bases. J gave up 4 bases and V 3 bases, and 1 base lay outside the gene matches. In germline, CDR1 is SGDLS, CDR2 YYNGEE. The CDR3 is 14 amino acids. CDR3 sequence reads: CASSEGQGNEKLFF. In DNA, the CDR3 is TGTGCCAGCAGCGAGGGACAGGGTAATGAAAAACTGTTTTTT.

This clone has only one observation. The V and J genes are TRBV7-3 and TRBJ2-1, with TRBD2 matching 9 bases. This CDR3 spans 18 amino acids. J lost 6 bases, V lost 4 bases, and 16 bases had no gene match. Germline V CDR1 and CDR2: SGHTA, FQGTGA. The CDR3 bases are TGTGCCAGCAGCTCACGAACTAGCGGGCACGCAAAAATCAATGAGCAGTTCTTC. This encodes CASSSRTSGHAKINEQFF.

The rearrangement links TRBV7-2 to TRBJ2-1; 7 bases map to TRBD1. The CDR3 loop spans 13 amino acids. Unmatched junction bases numbered 9, after V lost 8 bases and J lost 8 bases. Germline loops: CDR1 SGHTA, CDR2 FQGNSA. The CDR3 loop reads CASAGQARDEQFF. In nucleotides, the CDR3 is TGTGCCAGCGCCGGACAGGCAAGGGATGAGCAGTTCTTC.

The chain recombines TRBV2 with TRBJ2-7; 10 bases are shared with TRBD2. The V gene's germline CDR1 is SNHLY and CDR2 FYNNEI. This CDR3 region has 14 residues. Unmatched junction bases numbered 8, after V lost 6 bases and J lost 6 bases. CDR3 residues: CASRPGLAKSEQYF. The CDR3 region has the DNA TGTGCCAGCAGGCCGGGACTAGCGAAATCCGAGCAGTACTTC.

The DNA of the CDR3 is TGTGCCAGCAGTAAAAGGGCGGGAGGACCGACATACTTC. Its translation is CASSKRAGGPTYF. This rearrangement joins TRBV28 to TRBJ2-7; TRBD2 aligns across 8 bases. V lost 5 bases, J lost 13 bases, and 13 bases stayed unmatched. The germline CDR1 and CDR2 sequences are MDHEN and SYDVKM. The CDR3 is made up of 13 amino acids. Filled out from reference TRBV28 and TRBJ2-7, the complete variable domain reads DVKVTQSSRYLVKRTGEKVFLECVQDMDHENMFWYRQDPGLGLRLIYFSYDVKMKEKGDIPEGYSVSREKKERFSLILESASTNQTSMYLCASSKRAGGPTYFGPGTRLTVT.

The chain recombines TRBV2 with TRBJ2-7, with TRBD2 as a possible D gene (6 bases). This CDR3 is built from 14 residues. CDR1 is SNHLY, CDR2 FYNNEI, per germline. With 8 bases removed from V and 3 bases from J, the gap between germline ends came to 17 bases. This chain's CDR3 is CASGRLVSDYEQYF. In DNA, the CDR3 is TGTGCCAGCGGACGACTAGTTTCCGACTACGAGCAGTACTTC.

The chain recombines TRBV7-9 with TRBJ2-1, with D perhaps matching TRBD1 (5 bases). Germline-derived CDR1 and CDR2 are SEHNR and FQNEAQ (reference sequence). This CDR3 comprises 12 residues. V gave up 5 bases and J gave up 7 bases, with 9 bases separating them. CDR3 nucleotide sequence: TGTGCCAGCAGCACCGACAGAAATGAGCAGTTCTTC. Protein product: CASSTDRNEQFF.

This clone was seen a single time. This chain uses TRBV10-3 with TRBJ2-1; the D gene is possibly TRBD1 (6 bases). Germline CDR1 is ENHRY and CDR2 is SYGVKD. The CDR3 runs 15 residues. V was shortened by 5 bases and J by 4 bases, with 15 bases between the two germline ends. For the CDR3, the DNA is TGTGCCATCAGTCCCGGCGTTGACAGGTACAATGAGCAGTTCTTC. Its translation is CAISPGVDRYNEQFF.

The chain is built from TRBV30 and TRBJ2-5; TRBD2 matches at 7 bases. The CDR3 covers 12 residues. Germline V gives CDR1 GTSNPN, CDR2 SVGIG (reference sequence). Trimming removed 5 bases from V and 1 base from J; junction bases left unmatched: 1. CDR3 nucleotide sequence: TGTGCCTGGGGGACTATCCAAGAGACCCAGTACTTC. This codes for CAWGTIQETQYF.

Worth noting for this clone: Other DNA sequences of this sample code for an identical CDR3. This chain joins TRBV7-2 and TRBJ2-7, with 11 bases matching TRBD2. Trimming removed 3 bases from V and 1 base from J; junction bases left unmatched: 5. The CDR3 extends over 16 amino acids. Germline V lookup: CDR1 SGHTA, CDR2 FQGNSA. The CDR3 spells CASSLAGTSGSYEQYF. The CDR3 nucleotides are TGTGCCAGCAGCTTGGCCGGGACTAGCGGATCCTACGAGCAGTACTTC. The full variable domain, completed using reference TRBV7-2 and TRBJ2-7, is GAGVSQSPSNKVTEKGKDVELRCDPISGHTALYWYRQSLGQGLEFLIYFQGNSAPDKSGLPSDRFSAERTGGSVSTLTIQRTQQEDSAVYLCASSLAGTSGSYEQYFGPGTRLTVT.

The chain recombines TRBV25-1 with TRBJ2-5; TRBD2 matches 7 bases. Trimming took 3 bases from V and 9 from J; bases not matched to a gene: 10. The CDR3 runs 14 residues. CDR1 MGHDK and CDR2 SYGVNS come from the germline V gene. The CDR3 sequence is CASSDVRGSVAQYF. CDR3 bases: TGTGCCAGCAGTGACGTTCGCGGGAGTGTGGCCCAGTACTTC.

This clone occurred once. The V call is TRBV30, the J call TRBJ2-7, with TRBD2 matching over 11 bases. Germline V gene lookup returns CDR1 GTSNPN and CDR2 SVGIG (reference sequence). Trimming at V came to 7 bases and at J to 1 base, leaving 6 bases not matched to a gene. The CDR3 loop spans 14 amino acids. The DNA of the CDR3 is TGTGCCTCCTTAGCGGGAGGGAGTTCCTACGAGCAGTACTTC. Its translation is CASLAGGSSYEQYF.

This sequence joins TRBV6-5 and TRBJ2-2; tentative D call: TRBD1 (6 bases). Germline V gene sequence: CDR1 MNHEY, CDR2 SVGAGI. The CDR3 runs to 14 residues. V was pared by 4 bases and J by 1 base, with 7 bases between. This chain's CDR3 is CASSLDRNTGELFF. The CDR3 bases are TGTGCCAGCAGTTTGGACAGGAACACCGGGGAGCTGTTTTTT.

This chain links TRBV4-2 with TRBJ2-2, with D tentatively TRBD2 (5 bases). This CDR3 region has 14 residues. Germline V gene sequence: CDR1 LGHNA, CDR2 YNFKEQ. Trimming pared 4 bases from V and 1 base from J, leaving 7 bases between. The CDR3 sequence: CASSPAGNTGELFF. CDR3 nucleotides: TGTGCCAGCAGCCCCGCGGGGAACACCGGGGAGCTGTTTTTT.

The V call is TRBV7-3, the J call TRBJ2-2; possible D gene TRBD2, 6 bases. Between the trimmed V and J ends, which lost 6 bases and 8 bases, there was a span of 13 bases. Germline V gives CDR1 SGHTA, CDR2 FQGTGA. This CDR3 comprises 13 residues. The CDR3 reads CASREGGAGELFF. In DNA, the CDR3 is TGTGCCAGCAGGGAGGGTGGCGCAGGGGAGCTGTTTTTT.

This chain connects TRBV9 to TRBJ2-7, with D tentatively TRBD1 (6 bases). V lost 0 bases, J lost 6 bases, and 13 bases lay in between. Germline values: CDR1 SGDLS, CDR2 YYNGEE. This CDR3 region has 14 residues. CDR3 coding DNA: TGTGCCAGCAGCGTAGATACAGGGACCACCGAGCAGTACTTC. Translating gives CASSVDTGTTEQYF.

The table lists this clone with a few counts. The V call is TRBV2, the J call TRBJ1-5, with no clear D. This CDR3 is 13 amino acids long. Germline V lookup: CDR1 SNHLY, CDR2 FYNNEI. The germline V and J ends were trimmed by 10 bases and 6 bases, with 16 bases remaining between them. Here the CDR3 reads CATEGGEGQPQHF. The CDR3 nucleotides read TGTGCCACCGAAGGTGGGGAGGGTCAGCCCCAGCATTTT. Full variable domain (remainder filled in from reference TRBV2 and TRBJ1-5): EPEVTQTPSHQVTQMGQEVILRCVPISNHLYFYWYRQILGQKVEFLVSFYNNEISEKSEIFDDQFSVERPDGSNFTLKIRSTKLEDSAMYFCATEGGEGQPQHFGDGTRLSIL.

This chain uses TRBV19 with TRBJ1-5, with TRBD1 matching 9 bases. The trim removed 2 bases at V and 12 bases at J, leaving 5 bases unmatched. This CDR3 is 13 amino acids long. Germline V lookup: CDR1 LNHDA, CDR2 SQIVND (reference sequence). CDR3 in amino acids: CASSIIGQGLQHF. The CDR3 DNA follows: TGTGCCAGTAGTATAATAGGACAGGGGCTCCAGCATTTT.

The J gene is TRBJ2-7, the V gene TRBV6-4; 8 nucleotides line up with TRBD1. The germline CDR1 and CDR2 sequences are MRHNA and SNTAGT. J gave up 4 bases and V 2 bases, and 25 bases lay outside the gene matches. There are 21 residues in the CDR3. For the CDR3, the DNA is TGTGCCAGCAGTGACCAGTTGCCCCCCGGATCCGCCGGACAGGGTGGTTACGAGCAGTACTTC. It translates to CASSDQLPPGSAGQGGYEQYF.